In its sample, the clone carrying this T cell receptor (beta chain) ranks as medium-sized. The antigen remains unidentified. Assay: immunoSEQ multiplex PCR; the TCRdb copy retains only in-frame clones and omits some. The table has 90,000 to 130,000 clones, 81% seen once. The data derive from a study of T cell responses to AZD1222 COVID-19 vaccine. Study results and caveats: The donor group comprised mostly white British people and more females; the analysis possibly underestimated clonal diversity.

Germline CDR1 and CDR2: SGHTA and FQGTGA. The J segment lost 1 base and the V segment lost 4 bases, leaving 0 bases of the junction unmatched. The CDR3 length is 15 residues. The chain links TRBV7-3 to TRBJ2-3, with 12 bases aligning to TRBD2. This specimen was peripheral blood, taken on day 0 of AZD1222 vaccination. The sequence was collected from an adult in good health. The CDR3 sequence: CASSSSGGGTDTQYF. The CDR3 DNA reads TGTGCCAGCAGCTCTAGCGGGGGGGGCACAGATACGCAGTATTTT.